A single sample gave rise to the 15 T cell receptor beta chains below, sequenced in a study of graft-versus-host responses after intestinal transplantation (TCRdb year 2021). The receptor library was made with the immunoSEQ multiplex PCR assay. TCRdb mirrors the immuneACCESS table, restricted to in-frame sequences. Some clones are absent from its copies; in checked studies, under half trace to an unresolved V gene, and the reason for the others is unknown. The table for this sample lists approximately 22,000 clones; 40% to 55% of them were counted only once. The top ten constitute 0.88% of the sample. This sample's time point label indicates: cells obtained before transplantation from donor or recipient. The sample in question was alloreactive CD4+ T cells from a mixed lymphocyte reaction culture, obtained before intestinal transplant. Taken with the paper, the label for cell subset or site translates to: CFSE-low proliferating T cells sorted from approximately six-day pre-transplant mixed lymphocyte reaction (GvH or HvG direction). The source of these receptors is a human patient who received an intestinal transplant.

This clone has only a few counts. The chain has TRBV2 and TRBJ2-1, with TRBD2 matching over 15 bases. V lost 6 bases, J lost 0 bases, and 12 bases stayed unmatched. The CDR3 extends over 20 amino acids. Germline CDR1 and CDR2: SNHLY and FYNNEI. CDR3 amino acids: CASSLRGLAGGQGSYNEQFF. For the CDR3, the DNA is TGTGCCAGCAGCCTCCGAGGACTAGCGGGGGGGCAGGGCTCCTACAATGAGCAGTTCTTC. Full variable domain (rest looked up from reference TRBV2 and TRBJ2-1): EPEVTQTPSHQVTQMGQEVILRCVPISNHLYFYWYRQILGQKVEFLVSFYNNEISEKSEIFDDQFSVERPDGSNFTLKIRSTKLEDSAMYFCASSLRGLAGGQGSYNEQFFGPGTRLTVL.

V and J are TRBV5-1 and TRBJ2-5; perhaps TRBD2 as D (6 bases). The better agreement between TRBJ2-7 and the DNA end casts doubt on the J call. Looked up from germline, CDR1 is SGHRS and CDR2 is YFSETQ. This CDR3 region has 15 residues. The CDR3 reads CASSSGPGGNGEQYF. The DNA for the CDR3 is TGCGCCAGCAGCTCAGGACCCGGAGGGAATGGCGAGCAGTACTTC.

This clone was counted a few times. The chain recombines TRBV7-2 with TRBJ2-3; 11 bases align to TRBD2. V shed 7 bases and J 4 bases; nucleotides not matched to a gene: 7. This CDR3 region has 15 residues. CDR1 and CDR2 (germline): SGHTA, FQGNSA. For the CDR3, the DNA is TGTGCCAGCAAAAGACTAGCGGGGTGGGCAGATACGCAGTATTTT. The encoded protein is CASKRLAGWADTQYF.

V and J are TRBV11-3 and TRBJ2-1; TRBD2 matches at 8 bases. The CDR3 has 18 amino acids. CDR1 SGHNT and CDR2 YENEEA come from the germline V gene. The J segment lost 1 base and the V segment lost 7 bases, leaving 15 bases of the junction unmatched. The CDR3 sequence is CASTRGQAGAASYNEQFF. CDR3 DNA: TGTGCCAGCACAAGGGGCCAAGCGGGGGCCGCATCCTACAATGAGCAGTTCTTC.

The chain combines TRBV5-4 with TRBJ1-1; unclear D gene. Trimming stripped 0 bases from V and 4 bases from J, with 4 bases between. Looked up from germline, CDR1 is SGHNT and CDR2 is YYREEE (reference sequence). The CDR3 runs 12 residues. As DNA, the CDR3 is TGTGCCAGCAGCTTGGCCAGCACTGAAGCTTTCTTT. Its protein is CASSLASTEAFF.

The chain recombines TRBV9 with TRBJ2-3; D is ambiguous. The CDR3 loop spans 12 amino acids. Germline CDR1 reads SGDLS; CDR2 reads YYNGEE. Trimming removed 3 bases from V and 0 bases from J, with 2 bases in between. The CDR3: CASSASTDTQYF. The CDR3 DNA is TGTGCCAGCAGCGCGAGCACAGATACGCAGTATTTT.

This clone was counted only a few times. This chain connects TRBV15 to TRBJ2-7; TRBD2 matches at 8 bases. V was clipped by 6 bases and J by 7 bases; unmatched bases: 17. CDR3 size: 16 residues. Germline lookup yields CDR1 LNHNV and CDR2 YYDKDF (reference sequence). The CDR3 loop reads CATSPGAGGTPGEQYF. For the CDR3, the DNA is TGTGCCACCAGTCCCGGGGCGGGGGGAACACCTGGGGAGCAGTACTTC.

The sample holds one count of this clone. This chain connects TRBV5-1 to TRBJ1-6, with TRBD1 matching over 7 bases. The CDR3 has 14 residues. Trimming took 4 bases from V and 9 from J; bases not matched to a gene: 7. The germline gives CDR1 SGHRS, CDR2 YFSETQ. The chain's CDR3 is CASSPDRRSSPLHF. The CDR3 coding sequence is TGCGCCAGCAGCCCGGACAGGCGCAGTTCACCCCTCCACTTT.

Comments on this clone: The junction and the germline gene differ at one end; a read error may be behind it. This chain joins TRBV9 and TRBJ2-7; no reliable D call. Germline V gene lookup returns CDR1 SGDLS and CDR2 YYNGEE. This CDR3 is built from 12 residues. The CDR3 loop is CASSVAGDEQCF. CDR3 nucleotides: TGTGCCAGCAGCGTAGCTGGAGACGAGCAGTGCTTC.

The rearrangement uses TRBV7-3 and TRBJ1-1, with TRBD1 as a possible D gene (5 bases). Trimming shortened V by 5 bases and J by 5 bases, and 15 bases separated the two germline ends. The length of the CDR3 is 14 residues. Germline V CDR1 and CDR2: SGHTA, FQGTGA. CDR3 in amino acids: CASSPSPGITEAFF. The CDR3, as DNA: TGTGCCAGCAGCCCAAGCCCAGGGATTACTGAAGCTTTCTTT.

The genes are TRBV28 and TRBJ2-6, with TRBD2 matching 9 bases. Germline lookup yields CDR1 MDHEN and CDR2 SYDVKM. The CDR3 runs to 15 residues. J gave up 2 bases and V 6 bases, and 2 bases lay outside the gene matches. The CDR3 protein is CASRTSGAGANVLTF. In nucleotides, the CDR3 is TGTGCCAGCAGGACTAGCGGTGCTGGGGCCAACGTCCTGACTTTC.

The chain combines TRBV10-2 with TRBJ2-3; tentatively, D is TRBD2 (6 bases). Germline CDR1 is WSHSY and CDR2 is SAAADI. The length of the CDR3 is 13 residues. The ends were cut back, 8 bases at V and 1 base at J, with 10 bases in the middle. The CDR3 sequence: CASGSGGTDTQYF. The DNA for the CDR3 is TGCGCCAGCGGGTCGGGGGGCACAGATACGCAGTATTTT.

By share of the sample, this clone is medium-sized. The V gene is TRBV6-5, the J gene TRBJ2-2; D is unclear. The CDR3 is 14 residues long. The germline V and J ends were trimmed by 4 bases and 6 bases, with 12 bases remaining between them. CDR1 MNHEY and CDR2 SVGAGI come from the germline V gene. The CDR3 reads CASSFSPPAGELFF. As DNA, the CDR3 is TGTGCCAGCAGTTTTAGCCCTCCGGCCGGGGAGCTGTTTTTT.

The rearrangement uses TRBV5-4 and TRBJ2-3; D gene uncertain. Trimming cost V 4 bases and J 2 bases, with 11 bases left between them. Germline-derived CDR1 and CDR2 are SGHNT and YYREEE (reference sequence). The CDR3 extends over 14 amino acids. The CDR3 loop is CASSLSFLTDTQYF. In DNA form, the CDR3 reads TGTGCCAGCAGCCTAAGCTTCCTCACAGATACGCAGTATTTT.

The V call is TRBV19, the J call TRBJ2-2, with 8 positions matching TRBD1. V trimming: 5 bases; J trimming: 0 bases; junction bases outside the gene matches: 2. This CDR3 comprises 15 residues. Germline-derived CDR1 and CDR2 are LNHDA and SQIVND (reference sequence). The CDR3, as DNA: TGTGCCAGTAGTGTGGGACAGGCGAACACCGGGGAGCTGTTTTTT. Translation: CASSVGQANTGELFF.